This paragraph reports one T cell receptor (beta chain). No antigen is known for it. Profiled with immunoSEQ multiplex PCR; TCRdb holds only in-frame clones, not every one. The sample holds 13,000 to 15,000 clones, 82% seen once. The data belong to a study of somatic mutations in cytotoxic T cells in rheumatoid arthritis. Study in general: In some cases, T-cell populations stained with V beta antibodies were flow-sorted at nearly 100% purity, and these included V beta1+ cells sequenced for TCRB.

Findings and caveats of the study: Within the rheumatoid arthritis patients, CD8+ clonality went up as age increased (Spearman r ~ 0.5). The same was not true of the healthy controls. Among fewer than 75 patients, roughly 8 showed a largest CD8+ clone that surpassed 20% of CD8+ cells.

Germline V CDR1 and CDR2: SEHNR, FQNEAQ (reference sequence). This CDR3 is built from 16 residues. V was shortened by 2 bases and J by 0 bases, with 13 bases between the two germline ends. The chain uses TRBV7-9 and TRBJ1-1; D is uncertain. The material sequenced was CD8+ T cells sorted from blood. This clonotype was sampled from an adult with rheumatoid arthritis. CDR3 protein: CASSLRPPEVNTEAFF. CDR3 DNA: TGTGCCAGCAGCTTACGGCCCCCGGAGGTGAACACTGAAGCTTTCTTT.